The 7 T cell receptor beta chains below come from one sample, sequenced in a study of cytomegalovirus exposure and HLA in healthy donors. Primers: 60 Vbeta forward and 13 Jbeta reverse. Sequencing used immunoSEQ multiplex PCR; TCRdb keeps in-frame clones, though not all of them. The sample holds roughly 250,000 clones; 84% are singletons and the top ten take 1.5% to 2.5%. The specimen was PBMCs. The receptors come from a woman in her thirties or forties in good health and CMV-seropositive.

The CDR3 loop reads CASSLASEDYEQYF. CDR3 nucleotides: TGTGCCAGCAGCTTGGCCTCCGAGGACTACGAGCAGTACTTC. The chain carries TRBV5-8 and TRBJ2-7, with unresolved D. Between the trimmed V and J ends, which lost 0 bases and 3 bases, there was a span of 10 bases. The CDR3 spans 14 residues. CDR1 is SGHTS and CDR2 is YDEGEE in the germline V gene. Using reference TRBV5-8 and TRBJ2-7 for the parts outside the CDR3, the full variable domain is EAGVTQSPTHLIKTRGQQATLRCSPISGHTSVYWYQQALGLGLQFLLWYDEGEERNRGNFPPRFSGRQFPNYSSELNVNALELEDSALYLCASSLASEDYEQYFGPGTRLTVT.

V usage is TRBV4-3 and J usage is TRBJ2-5; possibly TRBD2 for D (5 bases). Between the trimmed V and J ends, which lost 4 bases and 5 bases, there was a span of 14 bases. The CDR3 is 14 residues long. Germline assignment: CDR1 LGHNA and CDR2 YSLEER. CDR3 bases: TGCGCCAGCAGCCCCGGGGTTATAGAGGAGACCCAGTACTTC. The encoded protein is CASSPGVIEETQYF.

The rearrangement links TRBV9 to TRBJ2-1, with 11 bases that match TRBD2. The CDR3 totals 15 residues. Trimming at V came to 3 bases and at J to 3 bases, leaving 2 bases not matched to a gene. CDR1 and CDR2 (germline): SGDLS, YYNGEE. The CDR3 region is CASSDGLAGYNEQFF. The CDR3 DNA reads as TGTGCCAGCAGCGATGGACTAGCGGGCTACAATGAGCAGTTCTTC.

The CDR3: CAIRDRAQQPQHF. Here the CDR3 DNA reads TGTGCCATCAGAGACAGGGCCCAGCAGCCCCAGCATTTT. V and J are TRBV10-3 and TRBJ1-5; TRBD1 agrees at 7 bases. CDR3 length equals 13 residues. J lost 7 bases, V lost 6 bases, and 6 bases had no gene match. In germline, CDR1 is ENHRY, CDR2 SYGVKD.

The rearrangement links TRBV6-6 to TRBJ2-5; a possible D gene is TRBD2 (5 bases). The V and J ends lost 6 bases and 5 bases respectively, with 13 bases between them. There are 13 residues in the CDR3. Germline CDR1 MNHNY, CDR2 SVGAGI (reference sequence). The CDR3 here is CASRSAGPETQYF. In nucleotides, the CDR3 is TGTGCCAGCAGAAGCGCGGGCCCGGAGACCCAGTACTTC.

This chain joins TRBV9 and TRBJ2-5, with D unresolved. Per germline, CDR1 SGDLS and CDR2 YYNGEE. The CDR3 sequence is 15 residues long. V shed 3 bases and J shed 2 bases, with 14 bases lying between them. The CDR3 bases are TGTGCCAGCAGCGCCCGGTCTACAGCTCAAGAGACCCAGTACTTC. This gives the protein CASSARSTAQETQYF. Full variable domain (missing parts from reference TRBV9 and TRBJ2-5): DSGVTQTPKHLITATGQRVTLRCSPRSGDLSVYWYQQSLDQGLQFLIQYYNGEERAKGNILERFSAQQFPDLHSELNLSSLELGDSALYFCASSARSTAQETQYFGPGTRLLVL.

The J gene is TRBJ2-2, the V gene TRBV7-2; D unresolved. Trimming left V 5 bases short and J 3 bases short, with 10 bases between. The CDR3 consists of 14 residues. Per germline, CDR1 SGHTA and CDR2 FQGNSA. CDR3 protein: CASSPSLDTGELFF. DNA of the CDR3: TGTGCCAGCAGCCCCTCTCTCGACACCGGGGAGCTGTTTTTT.